The 10 T cell receptor beta chains below come from one sample, sequenced in a study of blood T cell repertoires in COVID-19. Using immunoSEQ multiplex PCR, the repertoire was profiled, and TCRdb retains in-frame clones only, with some absent. The sample lists around 70,000 clones; about nine tenths were seen once. Sequenced: peripheral blood. These receptors originate from a woman older than 75 with active or convalescent COVID-19.

This rearrangement joins TRBV14 to TRBJ2-5; maybe TRBD2 (5 bases). This CDR3 has 16 amino acids. V was cut by 0 bases and J by 1 base, with 12 bases left in between. CDR1 is SGHDN and CDR2 is FVKESK in the germline V gene. The CDR3 is CASSQEMASPQETQYF. The CDR3 nucleotides read TGTGCCAGCAGCCAAGAAATGGCTAGCCCCCAAGAGACCCAGTACTTC.

The rearrangement uses TRBV19 and TRBJ2-7; weak D call: TRBD1 (5 bases). The V end lost 0 bases, the J end lost 3 bases, and 9 bases lay between the germline ends. Germline lookup yields CDR1 LNHDA and CDR2 SQIVND (reference sequence). This CDR3 has 14 amino acids. The CDR3 DNA sequence: TGTGCCAGTAGTATAGACCCCCAGGGCTACGAGCAGTACTTC. Translated: CASSIDPQGYEQYF.

The gene calls are TRBV7-2 and TRBJ2-1; 8 nucleotides agree with TRBD2. V was pared by 7 bases and J by 4 bases, with 9 bases of the junction left unmatched. The length of the CDR3 is 15 residues. CDR1 SGHTA and CDR2 FQGNSA come from the germline V gene. This CDR3 reads CASTAARGVYNEQFF. The DNA for the CDR3 is TGTGCCAGCACCGCGGCGCGGGGGGTATACAATGAGCAGTTCTTC.

CDR3 loop: CASSYGTGTEAFF. For the CDR3, the DNA is TGTGCCAGCAGTTACGGCACAGGCACTGAAGCTTTCTTT. The V call is TRBV6-5, the J call TRBJ1-1, with D tentatively TRBD1 (5 bases). V dropped 2 bases and J dropped 4 bases, with 8 bases sitting between them. CDR1 and CDR2 (germline): MNHEY, SVGAGI. The CDR3 extends over 13 amino acids.

The J gene is TRBJ2-3, the V gene TRBV19; D is ambiguous. The germline V gene encodes CDR1 LNHDA and CDR2 SQIVND (reference sequence). CDR3 length equals 15 residues. Trimming cost V 6 bases and J 2 bases, with 15 bases left between them. The CDR3 DNA sequence: TGTGCCAGTAGGGTGAGGCCCACTATCACAGATACGCAGTATTTT. Encoded protein: CASRVRPTITDTQYF. The whole variable domain, remainder taken from reference TRBV19 and TRBJ2-3, is DGGITQSPKYLFRKEGQNVTLSCEQNLNHDAMYWYRQDPGQGLRLIYYSQIVNDFQKGDIAEGYSVSREKKESFPLTVTSAQKNPTAFYLCASRVRPTITDTQYFGPGTRLTVL.

The chain combines TRBV30 with TRBJ2-5; no reliable D call. The CDR3 is 15 amino acids. The germline CDR1 and CDR2 sequences are GTSNPN and SVGIG (reference sequence). V lost 0 bases to trimming and J lost 0 bases, with 11 bases between them. The CDR3 loop reads CAWSVGHQYQETQYF. CDR3 nucleotide sequence: TGTGCCTGGAGTGTTGGGCACCAGTACCAAGAGACCCAGTACTTC. Based on the CDR3 plus reference TRBV30 and TRBJ2-5, the full variable domain is SQTIHQWPATLVQPVGSPLSLECTVEGTSNPNLYWYRQAAGRGLQLLFYSVGIGQISSEVPQNLSASRPQDRQFILSSKKLLLSDSGFYLCAWSVGHQYQETQYFGPGTRLLVL.

This chain links TRBV12-3 or TRBV12-4 with TRBJ1-1; TRBD1 aligns across 9 bases. The CDR3 covers 12 residues. J gave up 6 bases and V 7 bases, and 3 bases lay outside the gene matches. CDR3 in amino acids: CASNTGGSEAFF. CDR3 bases: TGTGCCAGCAACACAGGGGGCTCTGAAGCTTTCTTT.

V is TRBV5-8 and J is TRBJ1-5, with D perhaps matching TRBD1 (6 bases). Germline V lookup: CDR1 SGHTS, CDR2 YDEGEE. The CDR3 runs to 18 residues. Trimming left V 0 bases short and J 5 bases short, with 21 bases between. The CDR3 region is CASSLAPMAGAGYQPQHF. The CDR3 DNA sequence: TGTGCCAGCAGCTTGGCCCCTATGGCAGGGGCAGGATATCAGCCCCAGCATTTT.

The J gene is TRBJ1-1, the V gene TRBV6-5; D not resolved. Per germline, CDR1 MNHEY and CDR2 SVGAGI. V was shortened by 6 bases and J by 12 bases, with 14 bases between the two germline ends. There are 11 residues in the CDR3. CDR3 sequence (DNA): TGTGCCAGCAGAGACACCCAGGTTTCTTTCTTT. Translated: CASRDTQVSFF.

The chain combines TRBV19 with TRBJ1-3; 8 positions agree with TRBD1. The CDR3 has 16 amino acids. Germline CDR1 and CDR2: LNHDA and SQIVND (reference sequence). The V and J ends lost 3 bases and 7 bases, in that order; junction bases with no gene match: 11. The CDR3 is CASSIRDRRTWNTIYF. CDR3 nucleotides: TGTGCCAGTAGTATCCGGGACAGGCGGACCTGGAACACCATATATTTT.